This T cell receptor beta chain was retrieved from a study of blood T cell repertoires in COVID-19. A COVID-19 case was met by exposed participants within 2 weeks before study entry. Data came from immunoSEQ multiplex PCR; TCRdb stores just in-frame clones and leaves some out. The sample consists of about 300,000 clones, around 92% of them appearing once. V was shortened by 3 bases and J by 5 bases, with 13 bases between the two germline ends. Germline assignment: CDR1 MDHEN and CDR2 SYDVKM. The CDR3 is made up of 14 amino acids. This clone was detected only once. The V and J genes are TRBV28 and TRBJ1-1; D is uncertain. The TCR was taken from a woman in her fifties or sixties who had been exposed to COVID-19. The source material was PBMCs or T cells enriched from blood (not recorded which). CDR3 sequence reads: CASSFPGGGTEAFF. In nucleotides, the CDR3 is TGTGCCAGCAGTTTCCCCGGCGGTGGAACTGAAGCTTTCTTT.